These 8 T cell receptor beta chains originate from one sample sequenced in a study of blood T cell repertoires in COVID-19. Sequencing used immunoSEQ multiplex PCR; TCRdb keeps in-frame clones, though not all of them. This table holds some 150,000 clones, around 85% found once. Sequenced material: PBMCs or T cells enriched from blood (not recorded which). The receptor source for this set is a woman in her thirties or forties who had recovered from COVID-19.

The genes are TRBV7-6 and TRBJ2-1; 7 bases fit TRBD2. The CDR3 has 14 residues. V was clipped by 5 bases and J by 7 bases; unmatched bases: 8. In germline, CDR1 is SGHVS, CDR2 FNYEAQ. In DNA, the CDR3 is TGTGCCAGCAGCCGCGACCTAGCGGCAAATGAGCAGTTCTTC. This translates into CASSRDLAANEQFF.

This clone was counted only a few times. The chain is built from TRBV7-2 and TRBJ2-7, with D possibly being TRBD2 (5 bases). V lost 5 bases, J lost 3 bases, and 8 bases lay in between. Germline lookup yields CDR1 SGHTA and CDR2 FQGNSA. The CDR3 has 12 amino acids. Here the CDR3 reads CASSPGGYEQYF. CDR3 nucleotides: TGTGCCAGCAGCCCAGGAGGCTACGAGCAGTACTTC. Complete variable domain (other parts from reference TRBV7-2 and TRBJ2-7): GAGVSQSPSNKVTEKGKDVELRCDPISGHTALYWYRQSLGQGLEFLIYFQGNSAPDKSGLPSDRFSAERTGGSVSTLTIQRTQQEDSAVYLCASSPGGYEQYFGPGTRLTVT.

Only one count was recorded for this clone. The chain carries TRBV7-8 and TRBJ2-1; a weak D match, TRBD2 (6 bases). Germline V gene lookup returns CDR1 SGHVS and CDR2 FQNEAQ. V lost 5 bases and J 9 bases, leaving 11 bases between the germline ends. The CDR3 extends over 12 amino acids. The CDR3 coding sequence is TGTGCCAGCAGCCAATTGGGGGGTGAGCAGTTCTTC. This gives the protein CASSQLGGEQFF.

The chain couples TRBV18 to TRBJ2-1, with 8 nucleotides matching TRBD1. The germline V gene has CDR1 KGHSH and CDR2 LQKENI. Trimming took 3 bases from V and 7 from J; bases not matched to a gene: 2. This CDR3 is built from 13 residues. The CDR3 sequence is CASSPGQGNEQFF. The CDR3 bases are TGTGCCAGCTCACCCGGACAGGGTAATGAGCAGTTCTTC.

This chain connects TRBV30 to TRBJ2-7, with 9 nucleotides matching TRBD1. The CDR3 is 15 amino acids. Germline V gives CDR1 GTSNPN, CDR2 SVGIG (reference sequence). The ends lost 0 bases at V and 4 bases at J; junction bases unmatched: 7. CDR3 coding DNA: TGTGCCTGGAGTGTACTAGGGGGGACAGGGTACGAGCAGTACTTC. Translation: CAWSVLGGTGYEQYF.

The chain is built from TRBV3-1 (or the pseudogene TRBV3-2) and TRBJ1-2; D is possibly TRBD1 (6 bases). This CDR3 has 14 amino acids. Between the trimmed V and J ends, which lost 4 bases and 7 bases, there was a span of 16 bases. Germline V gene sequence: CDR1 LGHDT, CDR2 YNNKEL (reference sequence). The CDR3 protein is CASSLMTGGGGYTF. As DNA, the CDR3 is TGTGCCAGCAGCCTCATGACAGGTGGTGGTGGCTACACCTTC.

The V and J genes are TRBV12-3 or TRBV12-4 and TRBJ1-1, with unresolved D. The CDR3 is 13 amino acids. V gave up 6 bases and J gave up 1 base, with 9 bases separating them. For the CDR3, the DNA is TGTGCCAGCAGGTGGAGAGGGAACACTGAAGCTTTCTTT. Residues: CASRWRGNTEAFF.

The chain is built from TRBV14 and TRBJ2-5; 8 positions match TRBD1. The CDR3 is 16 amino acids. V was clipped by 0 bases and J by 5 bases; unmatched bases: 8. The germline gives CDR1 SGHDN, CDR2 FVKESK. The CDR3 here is CASSQEMAGGEETQYF. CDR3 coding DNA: TGTGCCAGCAGCCAAGAGATGGCAGGGGGCGAGGAGACCCAGTACTTC. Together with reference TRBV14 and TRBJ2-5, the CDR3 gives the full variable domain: EAGVTQFPSHSVIEKGQTVTLRCDPISGHDNLYWYRRVMGKEIKFLLHFVKESKQDESGMPNNRFLAERTGGTYSTLKVQPAELEDSGVYFCASSQEMAGGEETQYFGPGTRLLVL.